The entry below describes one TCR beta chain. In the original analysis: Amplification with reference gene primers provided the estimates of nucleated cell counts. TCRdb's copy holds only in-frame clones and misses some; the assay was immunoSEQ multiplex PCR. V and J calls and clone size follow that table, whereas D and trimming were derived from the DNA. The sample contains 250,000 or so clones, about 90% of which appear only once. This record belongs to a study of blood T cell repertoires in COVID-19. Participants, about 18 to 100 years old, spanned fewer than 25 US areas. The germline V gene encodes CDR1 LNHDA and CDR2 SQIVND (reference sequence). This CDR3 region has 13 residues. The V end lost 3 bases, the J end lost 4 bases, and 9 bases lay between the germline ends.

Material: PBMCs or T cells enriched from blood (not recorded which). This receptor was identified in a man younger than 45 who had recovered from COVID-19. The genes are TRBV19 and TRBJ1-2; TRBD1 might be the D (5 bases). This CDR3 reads CASSIGGGYGYTF. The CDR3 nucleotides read TGTGCCAGTAGTATCGGGGGTGGCTATGGCTACACCTTC.